This T cell receptor (beta chain) was identified in a study of OX40 agonist ivuxolimab in advanced cancers. This clone has a single count. V dropped 4 bases and J dropped 1 base, with 9 bases sitting between them. Per germline, CDR1 SGHRS and CDR2 YFSETQ. The CDR3 has 14 residues. Generated by immunoSEQ multiplex PCR, the TCRdb table keeps only in-frame clones and is missing some. The sample gives about 60,000 clones, approximately 86% of which show up once; 0.55% to 0.6% is in the top ten. J is TRBJ2-1 and V is TRBV5-1; the D gene is possibly TRBD1 (6 bases). Sequences were derived from CD4+ or CD8+ T cells sorted from blood, sampled in a trial of the OX40 agonist ivuxolimab. This clonotype originated in an adult with an advanced solid tumor such as melanoma, head and neck, liver or kidney cancer. CDR3 DNA: TGCGCCAGCAGCGCCCAGGGGTCCTACAATGAGCAGTTCTTC. Its translation is CASSAQGSYNEQFF.